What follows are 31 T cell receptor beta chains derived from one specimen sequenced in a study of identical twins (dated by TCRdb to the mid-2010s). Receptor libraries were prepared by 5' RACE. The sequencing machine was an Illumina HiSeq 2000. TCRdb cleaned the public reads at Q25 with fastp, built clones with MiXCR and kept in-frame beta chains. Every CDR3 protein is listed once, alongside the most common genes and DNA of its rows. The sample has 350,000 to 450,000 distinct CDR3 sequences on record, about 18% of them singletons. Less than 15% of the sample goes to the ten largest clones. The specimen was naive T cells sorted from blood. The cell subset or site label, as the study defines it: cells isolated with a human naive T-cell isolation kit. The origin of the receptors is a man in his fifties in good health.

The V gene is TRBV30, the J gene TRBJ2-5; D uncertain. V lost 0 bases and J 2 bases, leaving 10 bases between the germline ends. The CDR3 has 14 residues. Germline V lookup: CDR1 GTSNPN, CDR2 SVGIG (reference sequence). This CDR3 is CAWSVALGQETQYF. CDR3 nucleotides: TGTGCCTGGAGTGTAGCCCTTGGACAAGAGACCCAGTACTTC.

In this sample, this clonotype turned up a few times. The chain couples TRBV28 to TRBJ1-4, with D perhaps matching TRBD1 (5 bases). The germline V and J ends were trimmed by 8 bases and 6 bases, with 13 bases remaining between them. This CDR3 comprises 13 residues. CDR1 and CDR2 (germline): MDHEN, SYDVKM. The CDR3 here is CASAIGGDEKLFF. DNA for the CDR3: TGTGCCAGCGCCATTGGGGGAGATGAAAAACTGTTTTTT.

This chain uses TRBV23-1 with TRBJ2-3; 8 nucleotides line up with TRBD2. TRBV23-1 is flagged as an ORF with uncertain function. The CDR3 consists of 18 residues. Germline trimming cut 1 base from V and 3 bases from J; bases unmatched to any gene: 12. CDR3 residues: CASSQYFFGRGGTDTQYF. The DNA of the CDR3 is TGCGCCAGCAGTCAATACTTTTTCGGGAGGGGAGGGACAGATACGCAGTATTTT.

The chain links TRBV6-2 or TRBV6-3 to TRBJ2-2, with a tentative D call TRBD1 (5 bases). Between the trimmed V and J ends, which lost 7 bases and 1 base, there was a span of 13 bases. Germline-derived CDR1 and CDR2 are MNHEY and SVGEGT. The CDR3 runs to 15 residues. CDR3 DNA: TGTGCCAGCACCCTAGGACAATTGAACACCGGGGAGCTGTTTTTT. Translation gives CASTLGQLNTGELFF.

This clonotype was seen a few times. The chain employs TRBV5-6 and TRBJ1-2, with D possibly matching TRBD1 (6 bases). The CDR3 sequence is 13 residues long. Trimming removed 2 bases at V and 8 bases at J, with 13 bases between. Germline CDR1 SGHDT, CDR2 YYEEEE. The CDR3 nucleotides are TGTGCCAGCAGCTTATCAGGGGCGGTAGGCTACACCTTC. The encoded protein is CASSLSGAVGYTF.

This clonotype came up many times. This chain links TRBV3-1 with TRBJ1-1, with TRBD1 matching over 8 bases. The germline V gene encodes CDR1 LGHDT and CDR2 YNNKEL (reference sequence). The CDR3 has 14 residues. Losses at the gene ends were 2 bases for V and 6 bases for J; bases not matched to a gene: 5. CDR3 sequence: CASSQTTGASEAFF. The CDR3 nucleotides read TGTGCCAGCAGCCAAACGACAGGGGCCTCTGAAGCTTTCTTT.

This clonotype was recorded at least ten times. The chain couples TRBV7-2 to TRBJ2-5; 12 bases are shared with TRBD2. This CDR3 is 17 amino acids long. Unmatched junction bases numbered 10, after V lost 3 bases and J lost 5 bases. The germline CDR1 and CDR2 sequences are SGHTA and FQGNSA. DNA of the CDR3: TGTGCCAGCAGCTTCCAATATAGACTAGCGGGGGATGAGACCCAGTACTTC. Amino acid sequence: CASSFQYRLAGDETQYF. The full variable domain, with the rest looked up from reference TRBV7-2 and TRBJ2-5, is GAGVSQSPSNKVTEKGKDVELRCDPISGHTALYWYRQSLGQGLEFLIYFQGNSAPDKSGLPSDRFSAERTGGSVSTLTIQRTQQEDSAVYLCASSFQYRLAGDETQYFGPGTRLLVL.

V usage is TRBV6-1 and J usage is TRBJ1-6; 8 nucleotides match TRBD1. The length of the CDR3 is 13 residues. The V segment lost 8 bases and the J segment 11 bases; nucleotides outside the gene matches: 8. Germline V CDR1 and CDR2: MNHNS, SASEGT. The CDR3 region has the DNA TGTGCCAGCTCGGGGCAGGGGGCTACACCCCTCCACTTT. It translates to CASSGQGATPLHF.

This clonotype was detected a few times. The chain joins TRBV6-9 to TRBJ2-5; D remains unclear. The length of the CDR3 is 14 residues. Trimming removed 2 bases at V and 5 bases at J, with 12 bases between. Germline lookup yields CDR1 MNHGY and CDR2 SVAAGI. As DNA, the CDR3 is TGTGCCAGCAGTTATCCCCGGATGCGCGAGACCCAGTACTTC. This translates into CASSYPRMRETQYF.

The CDR3 DNA is TGTGCCAGCAGCGTAGGGGACAGCAGCTATGGCTACACCTTC. Its protein product is CASSVGDSSYGYTF. The chain has TRBV9 and TRBJ1-2; 7 positions agree with TRBD1. V shed 0 bases, J shed 4 bases, and the junction held 3 bases outside the gene matches. The germline V gene encodes CDR1 SGDLS and CDR2 YYNGEE. CDR3 length: 14 residues.

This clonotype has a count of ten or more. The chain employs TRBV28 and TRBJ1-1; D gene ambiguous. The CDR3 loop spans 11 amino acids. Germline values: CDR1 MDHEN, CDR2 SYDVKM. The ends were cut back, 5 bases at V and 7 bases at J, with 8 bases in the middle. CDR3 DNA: TGTGCCAGCAGTCGGGTCGGTGAAGCTTTCTTT. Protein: CASSRVGEAFF.

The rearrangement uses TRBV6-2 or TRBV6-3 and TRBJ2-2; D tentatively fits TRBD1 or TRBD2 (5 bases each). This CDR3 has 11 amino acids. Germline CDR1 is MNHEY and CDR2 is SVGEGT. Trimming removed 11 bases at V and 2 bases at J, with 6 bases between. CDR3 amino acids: CAGGNTGELFF. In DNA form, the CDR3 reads TGTGCCGGGGGAAACACCGGGGAGCTGTTTTTT.

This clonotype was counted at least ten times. The CDR3 DNA reads as TGCGCCAGCAGCTTCCAGGGAGGGAACGAGCAGTACTTC. Amino acid sequence: CASSFQGGNEQYF. The chain joins TRBV5-1 to TRBJ2-7, with TRBD2 matching over 7 bases. The germline CDR1 and CDR2 sequences are SGHRS and YFSETQ. Losses at the gene ends were 2 bases for V and 5 bases for J; bases not matched to a gene: 4. The length of the CDR3 is 13 residues.

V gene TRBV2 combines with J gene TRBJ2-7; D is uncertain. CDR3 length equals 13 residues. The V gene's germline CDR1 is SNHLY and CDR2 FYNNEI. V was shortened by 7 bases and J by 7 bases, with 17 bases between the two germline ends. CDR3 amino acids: CASKPDRFLEQYF. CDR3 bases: TGTGCCAGCAAACCGGACCGCTTTCTTGAGCAGTACTTC.

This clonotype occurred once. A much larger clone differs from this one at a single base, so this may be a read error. The DNA of the CDR3 is TGTGCCAGCAGCGGGTTAGCGGGAGGCTCCTACAGTGAGCAGTTCTTC. Protein sequence: CASSGLAGGSYSEQFF. The J gene is TRBJ2-1, the V gene TRBV9; 10 nucleotides line up with TRBD2. Germline loops: CDR1 SGDLS, CDR2 YYNGEE. CDR3 length: 16 amino acids.

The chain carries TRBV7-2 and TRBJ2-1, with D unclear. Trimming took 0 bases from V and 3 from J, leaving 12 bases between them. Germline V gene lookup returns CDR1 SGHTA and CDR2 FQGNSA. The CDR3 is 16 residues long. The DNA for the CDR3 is TGTGCCAGCAGCTTAGCGCACTCTAGTATCTACAATGAGCAGTTCTTC. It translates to CASSLAHSSIYNEQFF. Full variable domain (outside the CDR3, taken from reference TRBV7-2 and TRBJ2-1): GAGVSQSPSNKVTEKGKDVELRCDPISGHTALYWYRQSLGQGLEFLIYFQGNSAPDKSGLPSDRFSAERTGGSVSTLTIQRTQQEDSAVYLCASSLAHSSIYNEQFFGPGTRLTVL.

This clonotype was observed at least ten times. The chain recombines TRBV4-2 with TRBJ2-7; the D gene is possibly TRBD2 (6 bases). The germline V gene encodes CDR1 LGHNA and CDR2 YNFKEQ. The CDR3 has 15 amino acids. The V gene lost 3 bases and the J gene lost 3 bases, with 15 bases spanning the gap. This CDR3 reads CASSHPGSGSYEQYF. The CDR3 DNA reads TGTGCCAGCAGCCACCCGGGTTCCGGGAGCTACGAGCAGTACTTC.

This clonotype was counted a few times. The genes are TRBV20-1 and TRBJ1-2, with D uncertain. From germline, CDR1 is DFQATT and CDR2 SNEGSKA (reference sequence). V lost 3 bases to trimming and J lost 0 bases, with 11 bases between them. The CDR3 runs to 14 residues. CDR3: CSASARHANYGYTF. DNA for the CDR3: TGCAGTGCTAGTGCCCGACATGCTAACTATGGCTACACCTTC.

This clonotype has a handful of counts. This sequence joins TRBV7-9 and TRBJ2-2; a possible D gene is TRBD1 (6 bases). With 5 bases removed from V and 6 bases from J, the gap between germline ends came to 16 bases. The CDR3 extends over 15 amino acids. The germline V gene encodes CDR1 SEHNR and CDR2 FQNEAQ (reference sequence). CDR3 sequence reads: CASSPPGHSAGELFF. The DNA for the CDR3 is TGTGCCAGCAGCCCCCCGGGACATTCGGCCGGGGAGCTGTTTTTT.

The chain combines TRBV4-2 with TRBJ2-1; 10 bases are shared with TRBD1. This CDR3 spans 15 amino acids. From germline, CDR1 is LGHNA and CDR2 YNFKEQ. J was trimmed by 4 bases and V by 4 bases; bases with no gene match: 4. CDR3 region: CASSRGQGFYNEQFF. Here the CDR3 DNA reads TGTGCCAGCAGCCGGGGACAGGGGTTTTACAATGAGCAGTTCTTC.

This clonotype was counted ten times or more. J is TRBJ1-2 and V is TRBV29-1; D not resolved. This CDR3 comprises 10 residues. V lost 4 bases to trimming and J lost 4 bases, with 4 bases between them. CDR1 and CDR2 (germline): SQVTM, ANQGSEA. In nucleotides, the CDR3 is TGCAGCGTTGGAGGCTATGGCTACACCTTC. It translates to CSVGGYGYTF.

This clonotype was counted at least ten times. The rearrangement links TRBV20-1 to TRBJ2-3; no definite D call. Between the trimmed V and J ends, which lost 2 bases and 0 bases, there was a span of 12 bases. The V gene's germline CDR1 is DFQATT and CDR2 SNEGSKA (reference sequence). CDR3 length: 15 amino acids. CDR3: CSARRQLSSTDTQYF. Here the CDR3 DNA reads TGCAGTGCTAGACGGCAGCTCTCTAGCACAGATACGCAGTATTTT.

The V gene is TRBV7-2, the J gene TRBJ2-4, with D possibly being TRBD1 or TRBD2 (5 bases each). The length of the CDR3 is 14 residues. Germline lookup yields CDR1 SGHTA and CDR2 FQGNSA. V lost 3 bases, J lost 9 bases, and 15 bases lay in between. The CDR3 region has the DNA TGTGCCAGCAGCTTCGGTCAGGGTGGGAGCATTCAGTACTTC. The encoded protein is CASSFGQGGSIQYF.

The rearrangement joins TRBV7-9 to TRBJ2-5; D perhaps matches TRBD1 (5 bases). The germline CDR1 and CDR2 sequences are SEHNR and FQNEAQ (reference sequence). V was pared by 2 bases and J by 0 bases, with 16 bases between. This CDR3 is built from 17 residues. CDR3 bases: TGTGCCAGCAGCTTACCGGCCCAAGGGGATTACCAAGAGACCCAGTACTTC. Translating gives CASSLPAQGDYQETQYF.

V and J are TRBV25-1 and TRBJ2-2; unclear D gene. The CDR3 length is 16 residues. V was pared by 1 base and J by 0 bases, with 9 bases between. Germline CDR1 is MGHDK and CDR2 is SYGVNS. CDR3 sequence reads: CASSESRTANTGELFF. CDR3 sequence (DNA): TGTGCCAGCAGTGAATCGCGGACGGCGAACACCGGGGAGCTGTTTTTT.

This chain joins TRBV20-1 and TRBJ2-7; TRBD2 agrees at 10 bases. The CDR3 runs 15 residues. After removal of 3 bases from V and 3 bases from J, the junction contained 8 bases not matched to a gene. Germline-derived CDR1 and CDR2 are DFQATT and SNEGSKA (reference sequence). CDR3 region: CSASPLAGAGYEQYF. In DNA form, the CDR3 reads TGCAGTGCTAGTCCCCTAGCGGGAGCCGGCTACGAGCAGTACTTC.

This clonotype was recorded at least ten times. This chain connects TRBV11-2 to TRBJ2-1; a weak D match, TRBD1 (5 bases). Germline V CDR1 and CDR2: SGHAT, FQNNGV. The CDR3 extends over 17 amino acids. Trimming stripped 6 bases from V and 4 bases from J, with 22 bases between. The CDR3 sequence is CASRRNKGRLRYNEQFF. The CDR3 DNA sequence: TGTGCCAGCAGACGGAACAAGGGGCGATTGAGGTACAATGAGCAGTTCTTC.

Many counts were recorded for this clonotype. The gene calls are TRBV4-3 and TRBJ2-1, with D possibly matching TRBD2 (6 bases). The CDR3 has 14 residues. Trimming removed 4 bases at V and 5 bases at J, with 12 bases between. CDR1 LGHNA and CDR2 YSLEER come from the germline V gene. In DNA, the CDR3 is TGCGCCAGCAGCCCGGGACTCCCCGACAATGAGCAGTTCTTC. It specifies CASSPGLPDNEQFF.

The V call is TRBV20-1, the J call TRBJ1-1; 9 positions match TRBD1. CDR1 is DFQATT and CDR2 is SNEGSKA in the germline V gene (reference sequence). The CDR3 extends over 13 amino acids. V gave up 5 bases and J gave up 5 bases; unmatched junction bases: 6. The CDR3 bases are TGCAGTGCTGTCACAGGGGGCTGGACTGAAGCTTTCTTT. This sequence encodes CSAVTGGWTEAFF.

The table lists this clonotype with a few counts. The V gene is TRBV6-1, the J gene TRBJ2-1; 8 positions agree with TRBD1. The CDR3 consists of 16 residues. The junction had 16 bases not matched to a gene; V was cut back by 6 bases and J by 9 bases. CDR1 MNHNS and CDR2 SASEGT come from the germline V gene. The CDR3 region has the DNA TGTGCCAGCAGCGGACAGGGAGACCAGTTGGGGGCTGAGCAGTTCTTC. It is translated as CASSGQGDQLGAEQFF.

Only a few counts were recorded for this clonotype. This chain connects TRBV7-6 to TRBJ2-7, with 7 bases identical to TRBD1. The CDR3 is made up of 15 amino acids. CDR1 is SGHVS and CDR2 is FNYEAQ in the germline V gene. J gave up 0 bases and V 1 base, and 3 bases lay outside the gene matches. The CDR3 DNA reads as TGTGCCAGCAGCTTAGTAGGGGACAGCTCCTACGAGCAGTACTTC. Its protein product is CASSLVGDSSYEQYF.